This TCR beta chain was captured in a study of T cells after yellow fever vaccination. Study outcomes and limitations: Weaker overall, the secondary response nonetheless peaked faster (day 5 versus 15).

As TCR cDNA was made by 5'RACE template switching, a universal primer site and UMIs were added. TCRdb itself ran the 5' RACE reads through MiXCR, one entry per CDR3 protein. The data hold 500,000 to 650,000 distinct CDR3 sequences, with approximately 13% observed a single time. This clonotype was observed a handful of times. Its antigen remains unknown. The CDR3 totals 13 residues. Trimming took off 6 bases at V and 2 bases at J, with 7 bases between the two ends. This specimen was PBMCs, taken on the day of the yellow fever booster vaccination. The TCR comes from a man aged 25-45 years who received the YFV17D yellow fever vaccine. The gene calls are TRBV12-3 or TRBV12-4 and TRBJ2-2; D ambiguous. The DNA of the CDR3 is TGTGCCAGCAGGCCGCTTAACACCGGGGAGCTGTTTTTT. Protein: CASRPLNTGELFF.